One and the same sample provided the 31 T cell receptor beta chains below, sequenced in a study of blood T cell repertoires in COVID-19. TCRdb's copy holds only in-frame clones and misses some; the assay was immunoSEQ multiplex PCR. The sample lists about 480,000 clones, roughly 90% seen once, with less than 2% in the top ten. Sequenced material: PBMCs or T cells enriched from blood (not recorded which). The receptor set was obtained from a woman between 40 and 55 years old who had recovered from COVID-19.

This chain connects TRBV19 to TRBJ1-3; TRBD1 matches 7 bases. Germline lookup yields CDR1 LNHDA and CDR2 SQIVND (reference sequence). The CDR3 sequence is 15 residues long. V gave up 9 bases and J gave up 0 bases; unmatched junction bases: 8. The CDR3 region is CARPGQPSSGNTIYF. The CDR3 nucleotides read TGTGCCAGGCCGGGACAGCCGAGCTCTGGAAACACCATATATTTT.

The chain couples TRBV19 to TRBJ2-6; 11 positions agree with TRBD1. V gave up 4 bases and J gave up 4 bases; unmatched junction bases: 12. Looked up from germline, CDR1 is LNHDA and CDR2 is SQIVND (reference sequence). The CDR3 spans 19 residues. The CDR3 spells CASSKRTGGVFAGANVLTF. In DNA, the CDR3 is TGTGCCAGTAGTAAGAGGACAGGGGGCGTCTTTGCCGGGGCCAACGTCCTGACTTTC.

The chain recombines TRBV25-1 with TRBJ2-5; the D gene is possibly TRBD2 (6 bases). Germline V gene data show CDR1 as MGHDK and CDR2 as SYGVNS. V shed 3 bases and J shed 4 bases, with 18 bases lying between them. The CDR3 is made up of 16 amino acids. CDR3 sequence: CASSEPLDVEGETQYF. CDR3 DNA sequence: TGTGCCAGCAGTGAGCCCCTAGACGTGGAGGGAGAGACCCAGTACTTC.

This clone was counted once. The CDR3 DNA sequence: TGTGCCAGCAGCTTAGTAGTAGCGGGAACCTACGAGCAGTACTTC. The encoded protein is CASSLVVAGTYEQYF. The chain employs TRBV7-9 and TRBJ2-7, with 8 positions matching TRBD2. From germline, CDR1 is SEHNR and CDR2 FQNEAQ (reference sequence). The CDR3 has 15 amino acids. V dropped 1 base and J dropped 2; count of bases not matched to a gene: 4.

In regard to this clone: The sample has other DNA sequences that encode this CDR3 too. V and J are TRBV18 and TRBJ1-1; TRBD1 is a possible D gene (6 bases). Between the trimmed V and J ends, which lost 6 bases and 1 base, there was a span of 9 bases. Germline assignment: CDR1 KGHSH and CDR2 LQKENI. The CDR3 contains 13 residues. CDR3 residues: CASSQQGNTEAFF. The CDR3 DNA reads TGTGCCAGCTCCCAACAGGGGAACACTGAAGCTTTCTTT. Variable domain in full (rest from reference TRBV18 and TRBJ1-1): NAGVMQNPRHLVRRRGQEARLRCSPMKGHSHVYWYRQLPEEGLKFMVYLQKENIIDESGMPKERFSAEFPKEGPSILRIQQVVRGDSAAYFCASSQQGNTEAFFGQGTRLTVV.

V usage is TRBV5-1 and J usage is TRBJ2-2; 9 nucleotides align to TRBD1. The CDR3 is 15 residues long. CDR1 and CDR2 (germline): SGHRS, YFSETQ. J gave up 6 bases and V 4 bases, and 7 bases lay outside the gene matches. The CDR3 nucleotides are TGCGCCAGCAGCGCCGGGACAGGGCGGGCCGGGGAGCTGTTTTTT. As protein: CASSAGTGRAGELFF.

V is TRBV7-2 and J is TRBJ1-6; 7 nucleotides line up with TRBD1. The V gene end was trimmed by 8 bases and the J gene end by 6 bases; junction bases not matched to a gene: 10. The germline gives CDR1 SGHTA, CDR2 FQGNSA. The CDR3 runs 15 residues. For the CDR3, the DNA is TGTGCCAGCTCCGGCGCCGGGACAGTTAATTCACCCCTCCACTTT. Residues: CASSGAGTVNSPLHF.

The chain couples TRBV5-4 to TRBJ1-4, with D unclear. The V and J ends lost 3 bases and 0 bases respectively, with 9 bases between them. The CDR3 is 15 residues long. Germline V gene data show CDR1 as SGHNT and CDR2 as YYREEE (reference sequence). CDR3: CASSSYTTTNEKLFF. CDR3 bases: TGTGCCAGCAGCTCTTACACCACAACTAATGAAAAACTGTTTTTT.

This rearrangement joins TRBV12-3 or TRBV12-4 to TRBJ2-1; D is uncertain. The V end lost 3 bases, the J end lost 4 bases, and 7 bases lay between the germline ends. The CDR3 contains 13 residues. CDR3 in amino acids: CASSFDFYNEQFF. In DNA, the CDR3 is TGTGCCAGCAGTTTTGACTTTTACAATGAGCAGTTCTTC.

This sequence joins TRBV5-1 and TRBJ2-5; 7 bases agree with TRBD1. The CDR3 loop spans 15 amino acids. V gave up 10 bases and J gave up 1 base; unmatched junction bases: 13. Germline CDR1 and CDR2: SGHRS and YFSETQ. The CDR3 bases are TGCGCCGGGCGCGTTAGAGGGGGCCCCCAAGAGACCCAGTACTTC. It specifies CAGRVRGGPQETQYF.

This chain links TRBV6-5 with TRBJ1-1; 8 bases align to TRBD1. CDR1 and CDR2 (germline): MNHEY, SVGAGI. Trimming cost V 2 bases and J 1 base; bases outside gene matches: 3. The CDR3 is 15 residues long. This CDR3 reads CASSYDRGQNTEAFF. Written as DNA, the CDR3 is TGTGCCAGCAGTTACGACAGGGGTCAGAACACTGAAGCTTTCTTT.

This chain joins TRBV5-6 and TRBJ2-5; TRBD1 agrees at 9 bases. J was trimmed by 4 bases and V by 4 bases; bases with no gene match: 2. Germline values: CDR1 SGHDT, CDR2 YYEEEE. This CDR3 has 13 residues. CDR3 protein: CASSRGQGETQYF. The CDR3 nucleotides are TGTGCCAGCAGCAGGGGACAGGGAGAGACCCAGTACTTC.

The chain is built from TRBV5-1 and TRBJ2-7; a weak D match, TRBD2 (6 bases). Trimming took 4 bases from V and 2 from J, leaving 16 bases between them. CDR3 length equals 15 residues. The germline gives CDR1 SGHRS, CDR2 YFSETQ. The CDR3 region is CASSPRRDRTYEQYF. CDR3 nucleotide sequence: TGCGCCAGCAGCCCGAGGAGGGATCGAACCTACGAGCAGTACTTC.

J is TRBJ2-1 and V is TRBV18; 7 positions match TRBD2. CDR3 length: 15 amino acids. Germline lookup yields CDR1 KGHSH and CDR2 LQKENI. J was trimmed by 6 bases and V by 3 bases; bases with no gene match: 8. The CDR3 protein is CASSPGIAGVNEQFF. Here the CDR3 DNA reads TGTGCCAGCTCACCCGGGATAGCGGGCGTCAATGAGCAGTTCTTC.

V and J are TRBV3-1 (or the pseudogene TRBV3-2) and TRBJ1-5; TRBD1 aligns across 10 bases. The CDR3 sequence is 16 residues long. CDR1 is LGHDT and CDR2 is YNNKEL in the germline V gene (reference sequence). V lost 2 bases to trimming and J lost 3 bases; unmatched junction nucleotides: 4. The CDR3 DNA reads TGTGCCAGCAGCCAATCCGGGACAGGGGTCAATCAGCCCCAGCATTTT. Its protein is CASSQSGTGVNQPQHF.

The V and J genes are TRBV27 and TRBJ1-6; TRBD1 agrees at 10 bases. The germline CDR1 and CDR2 sequences are MNHEY and SMNVEV (reference sequence). The CDR3 spans 15 residues. The trim removed 5 bases at V and 6 bases at J, leaving 4 bases unmatched. For the CDR3, the DNA is TGTGCCAGCAGTCCGGGGACAGGGGCTAATTCACCCCTCCACTTT. Encoded protein: CASSPGTGANSPLHF.

J is TRBJ2-1 and V is TRBV27; 7 bases fit TRBD2. The V segment lost 1 base and the J segment 7 bases; nucleotides outside the gene matches: 13. CDR3 size: 17 residues. Germline-derived CDR1 and CDR2 are MNHEY and SMNVEV (reference sequence). CDR3 protein: CASSLWGGYGSNNEQFF. Written as DNA, the CDR3 is TGTGCCAGCAGTTTATGGGGGGGGTACGGGTCAAATAATGAGCAGTTCTTC.

The chain links TRBV6-5 to TRBJ1-4; D may be TRBD1 (6 bases). Germline V gene lookup returns CDR1 MNHEY and CDR2 SVGAGI. The CDR3 covers 16 residues. Trimming stripped 0 bases from V and 8 bases from J, with 16 bases between. This chain's CDR3 is CASSYSTGSFGEKLFF. The CDR3 bases are TGTGCCAGCAGTTACTCGACAGGATCGTTTGGCGAAAAACTGTTTTTT.

The CDR3 sequence is CASSLAGVYEQYF. Written as DNA, the CDR3 is TGTGCCAGCAGCTTAGCCGGGGTCTACGAGCAGTACTTC. The rearrangement uses TRBV7-2 and TRBJ2-7, with D maybe TRBD2 (5 bases). The CDR3 has 13 amino acids. Germline-derived CDR1 and CDR2 are SGHTA and FQGNSA. Trimming stripped 0 bases from V and 3 bases from J, with 6 bases between.

V usage is TRBV18 and J usage is TRBJ1-1; 7 bases line up with TRBD1. Per the germline V gene, CDR1 is KGHSH and CDR2 is LQKENI. This CDR3 has 12 residues. With V trimmed by 5 bases and J by 8 bases, 5 bases remained unmatched. CDR3 sequence reads: CASSTGQLEAFF. Here the CDR3 DNA reads TGTGCCAGCTCAACGGGACAGCTGGAAGCTTTCTTT.

This clone has a handful of counts. The gene calls are TRBV6-5 and TRBJ2-7, with 8 bases that match TRBD1. The CDR3 has 14 amino acids. CDR1 and CDR2 (germline): MNHEY, SVGAGI. After removal of 4 bases from V and 3 bases from J, the junction contained 5 bases not matched to a gene. The CDR3 DNA sequence: TGTGCCAGCAGTTCGGACAGGGTACTCTACGAGCAGTACTTC. Translating gives CASSSDRVLYEQYF.

The chain employs TRBV6-2 or TRBV6-3 and TRBJ1-2; 7 bases are shared with TRBD1. The V gene end was trimmed by 2 bases and the J gene end by 2 bases; junction bases not matched to a gene: 8. CDR1 MNHEY and CDR2 SVGEGT come from the germline V gene. This CDR3 is built from 16 residues. Written as DNA, the CDR3 is TGTGCCAGCAGTTACGGCCCATACAGGGGCAACTATGGCTACACCTTC. It encodes CASSYGPYRGNYGYTF.

The V gene is TRBV7-8, the J gene TRBJ1-4, with TRBD1 matching over 7 bases. V shed 2 bases and J 8 bases; nucleotides not matched to a gene: 11. This CDR3 region has 16 residues. Germline CDR1 SGHVS, CDR2 FQNEAQ. The CDR3 DNA reads TGTGCCAGCAGCTTACCACGGACAGGTAGAGGGGAAAAACTGTTTTTT. Protein: CASSLPRTGRGEKLFF.

The chain carries TRBV6-2 or TRBV6-3 and TRBJ2-5; 15 nucleotides line up with TRBD2. This CDR3 has 19 residues. From germline, CDR1 is MNHEY and CDR2 SVGEGT. J gave up 1 base and V 2 bases, and 8 bases lay outside the gene matches. CDR3 residues: CASSYPGLAGGDPQETQYF. In DNA form, the CDR3 reads TGTGCCAGCAGTTACCCGGGACTAGCGGGAGGAGATCCCCAAGAGACCCAGTACTTC.

The genes are TRBV3-1 (or the pseudogene TRBV3-2) and TRBJ1-3; D perhaps matches TRBD1 (6 bases). V was shortened by 3 bases and J by 3 bases, with 12 bases between the two germline ends. The CDR3 totals 15 residues. The germline gives CDR1 LGHDT, CDR2 YNNKEL (reference sequence). CDR3: CASSQGTFGGNTIYF. CDR3 DNA sequence: TGTGCCAGCAGCCAGGGGACATTCGGTGGAAACACCATATATTTT.

This clone has just one count. V gene TRBV3-1 (or the pseudogene TRBV3-2) combines with J gene TRBJ1-1; D unclear. Germline CDR1 is LGHDT and CDR2 is YNNKEL (reference sequence). V lost 0 bases to trimming and J lost 5 bases, with 13 bases between them. CDR3 length: 15 residues. CDR3 residues: CASSQDLSGETEAFF. The CDR3, as DNA: TGTGCCAGCAGCCAAGATCTTTCCGGGGAGACTGAAGCTTTCTTT.

The chain has TRBV13 and TRBJ2-5; TRBD1 agrees at 8 bases. V gave up 4 bases and J gave up 0 bases; unmatched junction bases: 4. The CDR3 covers 15 residues. Germline V gene lookup returns CDR1 PRHDT and CDR2 FYEKMQ (reference sequence). The CDR3 reads CASSYPTGDQETQYF. CDR3 sequence (DNA): TGTGCCAGCAGCTACCCGACAGGGGACCAAGAGACCCAGTACTTC.

The chain recombines TRBV3-1 (or the pseudogene TRBV3-2) with TRBJ1-1, with TRBD1 matching over 8 bases. V was pared by 0 bases and J by 5 bases, with 11 bases of the junction left unmatched. The CDR3 contains 17 residues. Germline CDR1 and CDR2: LGHDT and YNNKEL (reference sequence). The CDR3 nucleotides read TGTGCCAGCAGCCAAGAAAGGCAGCAGGGGGCAAGTACTGAAGCTTTCTTT. Protein: CASSQERQQGASTEAFF.

The V call is TRBV7-2, the J call TRBJ1-2, with a tentative D call TRBD1 (5 bases). The CDR3 length is 15 residues. Germline V gene data show CDR1 as SGHTA and CDR2 as FQGNSA. V shed 4 bases and J shed 7 bases, with 19 bases lying between them. This CDR3 is CASSSQSRGVGGYTF. In nucleotides, the CDR3 is TGTGCCAGCAGCTCTCAGAGCCGGGGGGTCGGTGGCTACACCTTC.

With regard to this clone: Other nucleotide sequences from this sample produce the same CDR3. The J gene is TRBJ1-5, the V gene TRBV3-1 (or the pseudogene TRBV3-2); no firm D call. Trimming took off 1 base at V and 4 bases at J, with 8 bases between the two ends. The CDR3 is 14 amino acids. In germline, CDR1 is LGHDT, CDR2 YNNKEL (reference sequence). CDR3 in amino acids: CASSQGTGNQPQHF. In nucleotides, the CDR3 is TGTGCCAGCAGCCAAGGGACTGGGAATCAGCCCCAGCATTTT.

The V and J genes are TRBV18 and TRBJ2-1; 11 bases align to TRBD2. The CDR3 length is 16 residues. The V gene end was trimmed by 5 bases and the J gene end by 8 bases; junction bases not matched to a gene: 11. Germline loops: CDR1 KGHSH, CDR2 LQKENI. The CDR3: CASSGGLADLGDEQFF. The CDR3, as DNA: TGTGCCAGCTCAGGGGGACTAGCGGATCTGGGGGATGAGCAGTTCTTC.